This T cell receptor beta chain comes out of a study of blood T cell repertoires in COVID-19. Turning to the study itself: Sites in the United States, Italy and Spain provided acute and convalescent COVID-19 samples. Sample material is recorded as cDNA or gDNA derived from T cells, B-cell-depleted T cells, or PBMCs.

Germline-derived CDR1 and CDR2 are SGHKS and YYEKEE (reference sequence). The CDR3 sequence is 15 residues long. Trimming removed 0 bases from V and 0 bases from J, with 8 bases in between. In this sample, this clone turned up once. Authors' data handling: Reference gene primer amplification in the assay estimated nucleated cell counts. Produced via immunoSEQ multiplex PCR; TCRdb's table is partial and in-frame only. From that table come the V and J calls and clone size; the DNA was used to work out D and trimming. The top ten hold about 2.3% of the sample, which has 250,000 to 350,000 clones, around 90% seen once.

This sequence joins TRBV5-5 and TRBJ2-3, with a weak D call TRBD1 (5 bases). The sample taken for sequencing was peripheral blood. The TCR comes from a man between 18 and 29 years old with active or convalescent COVID-19. This chain's CDR3 is CASSLGQTSTDTQYF. The CDR3 region has the DNA TGTGCCAGCAGCTTGGGACAGACTAGCACAGATACGCAGTATTTT. Looking up the rest from reference TRBV5-5 and TRBJ2-3 gives the full variable domain: DAGVTQSPTHLIKTRGQQVTLRCSPISGHKSVSWYQQVLGQGPQFIFQYYEKEERGRGNFPDRFSARQFPNYSSELNVNALLLGDSALYLCASSLGQTSTDTQYFGPGTRLTVL.